This TCR beta chain was recovered during a study of response to subunit inactivated influenza vaccine listed by TCRdb under 2018. Study-level background: To follow how T cells responded to a trivalent subunit inactivated influenza vaccine, the researchers relied on deep quantitative profiling of the T cell receptor repertoire.

Library preparation used RT-PCR. Reads for this sample came from an Illumina HiSeq 2500. TCRdb reprocessing: public reads trimmed at Q25 with fastp, clones called with MiXCR, in-frame beta chains kept. Identical CDR3 protein sequences are pooled into one entry, listed with their most common genes and DNA. This sample has 530,000 or so distinct CDR3 sequences in its table, and roughly 23% of those were observed once. The ten most abundant clones make up 1.5% to 2% of the sample. Concerning this clonotype itself: Its antigen is still unknown. Base qualities are not provided; no much larger clone lies one nucleotide away.

Study-wide findings and limitations: It was suggested by the authors that each seasonal influenza vaccination may recruit only a limited number of new T cells.

CDR1 is given as SEHNR and CDR2 as FQNEAQ, both from the germline V gene (reference sequence). The CDR3 starts with the cysteine, ends with the phenylalanine, and has 14 residues. Only the CDR3 region is kept as DNA, spanning 42 bases read in frame from base 1. V is shortened by 0 bases, J by 3 bases, and the region joining them spans 6 bases. Rearrangement joined TRBV7-9 to TRBJ2-1, with no reliable assignment of the D segment. The clonotype comes from a man in his forties or fifties who received an inactivated influenza vaccine. Donor details come from another sample of the same person, matched by shared clones. The sample consisted of CD4+ T cells sorted from PBMCs, taken around 5 days after vaccination. The DNA sequence reads TGTGCCAGCAGCTTAGCGTTGAACTACAATGAGCAGTTCTTC. Translated, this is CASSLALNYNEQFF. Outside the CDR3, residues come from the reference TRBV7-9 and TRBJ2-1 proteins, so the full variable domain is: DTGVSQNPRHKITKRGQNVTFRCDPISEHNRLYWYRQTLGQGPEFLTYFQNEAQLEKSRLLSDRFSAERPKGSFSTLEIQRTEQGDSAMYLCASSLALNYNEQFFGPGTRLTVL.